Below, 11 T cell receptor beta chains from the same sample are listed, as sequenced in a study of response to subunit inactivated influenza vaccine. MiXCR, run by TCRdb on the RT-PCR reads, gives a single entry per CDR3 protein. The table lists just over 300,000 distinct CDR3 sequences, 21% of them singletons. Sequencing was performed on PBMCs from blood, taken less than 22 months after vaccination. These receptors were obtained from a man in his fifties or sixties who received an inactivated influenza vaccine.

Here the CDR3 reads CAISEDREALSPTDTQYF. As DNA, the CDR3 is TGTGCCATCAGTGAAGATCGGGAGGCCCTGTCCCCCACAGATACGCAGTATTTT. The gene calls are TRBV10-3 and TRBJ2-3; 7 positions match TRBD2. Germline values: CDR1 ENHRY, CDR2 SYGVKD. The CDR3 totals 18 residues. Trimming took 3 bases from V and 2 from J; bases not matched to a gene: 14.

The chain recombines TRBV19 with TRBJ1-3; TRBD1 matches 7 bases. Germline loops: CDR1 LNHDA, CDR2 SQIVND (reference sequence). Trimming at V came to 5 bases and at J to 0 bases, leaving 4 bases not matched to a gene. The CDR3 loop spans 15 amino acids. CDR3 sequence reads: CASSRDRSSGNTIYF. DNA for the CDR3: TGTGCCAGTAGTCGGGACAGATCCTCTGGAAACACCATATATTTT.

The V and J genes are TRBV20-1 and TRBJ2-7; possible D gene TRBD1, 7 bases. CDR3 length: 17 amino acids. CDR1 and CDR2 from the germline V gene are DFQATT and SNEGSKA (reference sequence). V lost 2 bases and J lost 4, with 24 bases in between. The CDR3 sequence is CSARPQILRTGLYEQYF. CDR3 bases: TGCAGTGCTAGACCCCAAATCCTCCGGACAGGACTATACGAGCAGTACTTC.

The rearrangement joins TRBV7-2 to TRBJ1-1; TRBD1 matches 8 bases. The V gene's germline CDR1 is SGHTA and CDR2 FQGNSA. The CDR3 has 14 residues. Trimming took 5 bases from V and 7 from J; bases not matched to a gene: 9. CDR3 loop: CASSQTGAMGEAFF. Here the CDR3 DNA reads TGTGCCAGCAGCCAGACAGGGGCAATGGGTGAAGCTTTCTTT. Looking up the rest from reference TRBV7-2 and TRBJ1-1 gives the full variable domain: GAGVSQSPSNKVTEKGKDVELRCDPISGHTALYWYRQSLGQGLEFLIYFQGNSAPDKSGLPSDRFSAERTGGSVSTLTIQRTQQEDSAVYLCASSQTGAMGEAFFGQGTRLTVV.

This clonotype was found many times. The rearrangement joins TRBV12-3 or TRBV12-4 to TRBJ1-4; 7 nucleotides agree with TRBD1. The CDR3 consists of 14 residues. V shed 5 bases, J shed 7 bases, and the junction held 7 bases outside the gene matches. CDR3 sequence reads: CASSRTGPREKLFF. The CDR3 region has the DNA TGTGCCAGCAGTCGGACAGGCCCCCGTGAAAAACTGTTTTTT.

The CDR3 sequence is CASSFMPSVGKTQYF. The CDR3 nucleotides are TGTGCCAGCAGCTTTATGCCTAGCGTTGGAAAGACCCAGTACTTC. This chain connects TRBV7-2 to TRBJ2-5, with a weak D call TRBD2 (6 bases). V lost 3 bases and J lost 6, with 17 bases in between. The CDR3 extends over 15 amino acids. The germline CDR1 and CDR2 sequences are SGHTA and FQGNSA.

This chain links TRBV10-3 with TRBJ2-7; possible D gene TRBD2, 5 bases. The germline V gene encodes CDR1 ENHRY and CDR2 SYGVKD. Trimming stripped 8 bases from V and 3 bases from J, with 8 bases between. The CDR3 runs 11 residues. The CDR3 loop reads CAIRDFYEQYF. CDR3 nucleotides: TGTGCCATCCGGGATTTCTACGAGCAGTACTTC.

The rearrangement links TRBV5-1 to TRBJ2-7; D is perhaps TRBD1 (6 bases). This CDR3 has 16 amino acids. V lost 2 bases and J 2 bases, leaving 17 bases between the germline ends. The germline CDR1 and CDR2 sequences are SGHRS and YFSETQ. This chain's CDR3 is CASSLQGTGYTYEQYF. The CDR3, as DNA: TGCGCCAGCAGCTTACAAGGCACAGGGTATACCTACGAGCAGTACTTC.

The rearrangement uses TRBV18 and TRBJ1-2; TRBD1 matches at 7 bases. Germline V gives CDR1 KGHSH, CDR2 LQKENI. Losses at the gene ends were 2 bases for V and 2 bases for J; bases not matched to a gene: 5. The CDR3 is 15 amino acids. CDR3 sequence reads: CASSPGTGANYGYTF. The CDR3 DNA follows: TGTGCCAGCTCACCAGGAACAGGGGCGAACTATGGCTACACCTTC.

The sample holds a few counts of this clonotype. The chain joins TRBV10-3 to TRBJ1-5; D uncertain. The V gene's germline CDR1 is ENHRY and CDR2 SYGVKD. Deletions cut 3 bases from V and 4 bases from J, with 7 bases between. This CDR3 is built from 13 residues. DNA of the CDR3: TGTGCCATCAGTGACCTTTCGAATCAGCCCCAGCATTTT. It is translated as CAISDLSNQPQHF.

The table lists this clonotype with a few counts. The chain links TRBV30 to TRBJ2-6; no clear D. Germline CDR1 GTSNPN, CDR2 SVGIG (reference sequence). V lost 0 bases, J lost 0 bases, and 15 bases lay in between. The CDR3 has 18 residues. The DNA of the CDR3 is TGTGCCTGGAGTGTACTTCGAACCTACGCCTCTGGGGCCAACGTCCTGACTTTC. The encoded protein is CAWSVLRTYASGANVLTF.